This entry lists 28 T cell receptor beta chains sequenced from one sample in a study of blood T cell repertoires in COVID-19. Data came from immunoSEQ multiplex PCR; TCRdb stores just in-frame clones and leaves some out. Of approximately 200,000 clones in the sample, 65% to 90% are singletons; the top ten hold more than 4%. Sequenced input: PBMCs or T cells enriched from blood (not recorded which). Every receptor here comes from a woman younger than 45 who had been exposed to COVID-19.

The V call is TRBV18, the J call TRBJ1-1; TRBD1 matches 7 bases. Germline V gene lookup returns CDR1 KGHSH and CDR2 LQKENI. The J segment lost 2 bases and the V segment lost 2 bases, leaving 2 bases of the junction unmatched. The CDR3 is 14 amino acids. The CDR3 DNA reads as TGTGCCAGCTCACCAGCAGGGGGAAACACTGAAGCTTTCTTT. Translated: CASSPAGGNTEAFF.

CDR3 amino acids: CASSLVGQGEYEQYF. CDR3 bases: TGTGCCAGCAGCTTGGTGGGACAGGGGGAATACGAGCAGTACTTC. J is TRBJ2-7 and V is TRBV5-6; 11 bases are shared with TRBD1. V trimming: 0 bases; J trimming: 4 bases; junction bases outside the gene matches: 3. This CDR3 comprises 15 residues. Looked up from germline, CDR1 is SGHDT and CDR2 is YYEEEE.

The genes are TRBV5-1 and TRBJ1-3; D is ambiguous. Trimming removed 1 base at V and 4 bases at J, with 9 bases between. The CDR3 has 14 amino acids. CDR1 SGHRS and CDR2 YFSETQ come from the germline V gene. CDR3 DNA: TGCGCCAGCAGCTTGACAGACCTGGGAAACACCATATATTTT. It translates to CASSLTDLGNTIYF.

CDR3 sequence: CAWSSHANSPLHF. The CDR3 nucleotides read TGTGCCTGGAGTTCCCACGCGAATTCACCCCTCCACTTT. V gene TRBV30 combines with J gene TRBJ1-6; D ambiguous. The CDR3 runs 13 residues. V lost 2 bases to trimming and J lost 7 bases, with 9 bases between them. Germline CDR1 reads GTSNPN; CDR2 reads SVGIG (reference sequence).

This clone came up a few times. CDR3 protein: CASKEGTGGRGNQPQHF. CDR3 bases: TGTGCCAGCAAGGAGGGGACAGGGGGCAGGGGCAATCAGCCCCAGCATTTT. The chain employs TRBV2 and TRBJ1-5; TRBD1 aligns across 12 bases. Germline CDR1 reads SNHLY; CDR2 reads FYNNEI. After removal of 7 bases from V and 2 bases from J, the junction contained 9 bases not matched to a gene. This CDR3 has 17 amino acids.

The rearrangement uses TRBV5-1 and TRBJ2-7, with D perhaps TRBD2 (6 bases). V lost 3 bases, J lost 11 bases, and 12 bases lay in between. Germline lookup yields CDR1 SGHRS and CDR2 YFSETQ. This CDR3 is built from 11 residues. Here the CDR3 DNA reads TGCGCCAGCAGCTCGGGGGTAGAGGAGTACTTC. Translation: CASSSGVEEYF. Full variable domain (rest looked up from reference TRBV5-1 and TRBJ2-7): KAGVTQTPRYLIKTRGQQVTLSCSPISGHRSVSWYQQTPGQGLQFLFEYFSETQRNKGNFPGRFSGRQFSNSRSEMNVSTLELGDSALYLCASSSGVEEYFGPGTRLTVT.

The chain is built from TRBV2 and TRBJ2-2, with 11 bases matching TRBD1. The ends lost 6 bases at V and 4 bases at J; junction bases unmatched: 1. Germline V gene sequence: CDR1 SNHLY, CDR2 FYNNEI. There are 14 residues in the CDR3. CDR3 in amino acids: CASRGTGGTGELFF. The CDR3, as DNA: TGTGCCAGCAGAGGGACAGGGGGCACCGGGGAGCTGTTTTTT.

The chain couples TRBV19 to TRBJ1-3, with D tentatively TRBD1 (5 bases). The CDR3 runs to 15 residues. The germline V and J ends were trimmed by 8 bases and 0 bases, with 14 bases remaining between them. CDR1 is LNHDA and CDR2 is SQIVND in the germline V gene (reference sequence). CDR3 nucleotide sequence: TGTGCCAGTCAACAAGACAGCTTCTCTGGAAACACCATATATTTT. Amino acids: CASQQDSFSGNTIYF. Full variable domain (rest looked up from reference TRBV19 and TRBJ1-3): DGGITQSPKYLFRKEGQNVTLSCEQNLNHDAMYWYRQDPGQGLRLIYYSQIVNDFQKGDIAEGYSVSREKKESFPLTVTSAQKNPTAFYLCASQQDSFSGNTIYFGEGSWLTVV.

The rearrangement joins TRBV9 to TRBJ1-2; 8 bases are a match to TRBD1. V lost 3 bases, J lost 4 bases, and 5 bases stayed unmatched. The CDR3 totals 14 residues. CDR1 and CDR2 (germline): SGDLS, YYNGEE. The CDR3 DNA sequence: TGTGCCAGCAGCGAGGACAGGGCCTTCTATGGCTACACCTTC. Encoded protein: CASSEDRAFYGYTF. The full variable domain, its missing parts supplied by reference TRBV9 and TRBJ1-2, is DSGVTQTPKHLITATGQRVTLRCSPRSGDLSVYWYQQSLDQGLQFLIQYYNGEERAKGNILERFSAQQFPDLHSELNLSSLELGDSALYFCASSEDRAFYGYTFGSGTRLTVV.

This chain connects TRBV29-1 to TRBJ1-1; 8 positions match TRBD1. Germline V gene lookup returns CDR1 SQVTM and CDR2 ANQGSEA. The CDR3 has 11 amino acids. Trimming at V came to 7 bases and at J to 5 bases, leaving 3 bases not matched to a gene. The CDR3: CSADRGTEAFF. The DNA of the CDR3 is TGCAGCGCCGACAGGGGAACTGAAGCTTTCTTT.

The V and J genes are TRBV11-2 and TRBJ1-4; D uncertain. This CDR3 region has 13 residues. V shed 0 bases and J shed 7 bases, with 6 bases lying between them. The germline CDR1 and CDR2 sequences are SGHAT and FQNNGV. The CDR3 sequence is CASSLDRGEKLFF. The CDR3 DNA follows: TGTGCCAGCAGCTTAGATCGAGGTGAAAAACTGTTTTTT.

This clone was counted a single time. The chain carries TRBV10-3 and TRBJ2-7; 8 positions match TRBD2. The CDR3 runs 14 residues. The germline CDR1 and CDR2 sequences are ENHRY and SYGVKD. V shed 6 bases and J 2 bases; nucleotides not matched to a gene: 6. CDR3 sequence: CAIRSGGPTYEQYF. The DNA for the CDR3 is TGTGCCATCAGAAGCGGGGGACCAACCTACGAGCAGTACTTC.

This clone has only a few counts. This chain links TRBV5-1 with TRBJ2-1, with D perhaps matching TRBD2 (6 bases). The length of the CDR3 is 17 residues. Trimming left V 3 bases short and J 0 bases short, with 16 bases between. Germline CDR1 reads SGHRS; CDR2 reads YFSETQ. The CDR3 DNA is TGCGCCAGCAGCTACGAGGGACTCTGGAGCTCCTACAATGAGCAGTTCTTC. Residues: CASSYEGLWSSYNEQFF.

The genes are TRBV9 and TRBJ1-1; 7 positions match TRBD1. Germline V CDR1 and CDR2: SGDLS, YYNGEE. This CDR3 is 13 amino acids long. V was pared by 0 bases and J by 9 bases, with 5 bases of the junction left unmatched. CDR3 DNA sequence: TGTGCCAGCAGCGTAGCTGAGGGGGCGCAAGCTTTCTTT. Translated, it gives CASSVAEGAQAFF.

The chain is built from TRBV9 and TRBJ2-5, with 13 nucleotides matching TRBD2. The CDR3 extends over 19 amino acids. The J segment lost 1 base and the V segment lost 0 bases, leaving 9 bases of the junction unmatched. Germline V gene sequence: CDR1 SGDLS, CDR2 YYNGEE. The DNA for the CDR3 is TGTGCCAGCAGCGTAGCTGTAGGCACTAGCGGGGGGGGCCAAGAGACCCAGTACTTC. This sequence encodes CASSVAVGTSGGGQETQYF.

This clone was seen only once. The V gene is TRBV11-2, the J gene TRBJ1-2; 10 nucleotides line up with TRBD1. Germline-derived CDR1 and CDR2 are SGHAT and FQNNGV. After removal of 5 bases from V and 2 bases from J, the junction contained 11 bases not matched to a gene. The CDR3 has 17 residues. The CDR3 nucleotides are TGTGCCAGCAGCCCATCTCCCGACAGGGGGCAGAACTATGGCTACACCTTC. Amino acid sequence: CASSPSPDRGQNYGYTF.

The chain links TRBV9 to TRBJ2-7; the D gene is possibly TRBD1 (7 bases). This CDR3 spans 14 amino acids. The V gene's germline CDR1 is SGDLS and CDR2 YYNGEE. V was clipped by 2 bases and J by 4 bases, with 13 bases between them. Here the CDR3 reads CASSVTGEAYEQYF. CDR3 DNA sequence: TGTGCCAGCAGCGTCACAGGGGAGGCGTACGAGCAGTACTTC. The full variable domain, its missing parts supplied by reference TRBV9 and TRBJ2-7, is DSGVTQTPKHLITATGQRVTLRCSPRSGDLSVYWYQQSLDQGLQFLIQYYNGEERAKGNILERFSAQQFPDLHSELNLSSLELGDSALYFCASSVTGEAYEQYFGPGTRLTVT.

This sequence joins TRBV9 and TRBJ1-2; possibly TRBD1 for D (6 bases). Germline V gene sequence: CDR1 SGDLS, CDR2 YYNGEE. Trimming shortened V by 4 bases and J by 1 base, and 11 bases separated the two germline ends. This CDR3 region has 14 residues. The chain's CDR3 is CASSPDSNNYGYTF. The DNA for the CDR3 is TGTGCCAGCAGCCCGGACAGTAATAACTATGGCTACACCTTC.

The chain links TRBV3-1 (or the pseudogene TRBV3-2) to TRBJ1-4, with D unresolved. V lost 1 base and J 4 bases, leaving 10 bases between the germline ends. CDR1 is LGHDT and CDR2 is YNNKEL in the germline V gene (reference sequence). The CDR3 is made up of 15 amino acids. CDR3 amino acids: CASSQVPDRNEKLFF. DNA of the CDR3: TGTGCCAGCAGCCAAGTGCCAGATCGTAATGAAAAACTGTTTTTT.

The chain joins TRBV27 to TRBJ1-6, with 7 bases fitting TRBD1. Trimming took 5 bases from V and 1 from J; bases not matched to a gene: 8. The germline gives CDR1 MNHEY, CDR2 SMNVEV (reference sequence). The CDR3 totals 17 residues. The CDR3 spells CASSPRQGRSYNSPLHF. The DNA of the CDR3 is TGTGCCAGCAGTCCCCGACAGGGAAGGTCCTATAATTCACCCCTCCACTTT.

This clone was detected only a few times. The chain links TRBV30 to TRBJ1-2; tentative D call: TRBD1 (5 bases). With 8 bases removed from V and 0 bases from J, the gap between germline ends came to 13 bases. Germline V gene data show CDR1 as GTSNPN and CDR2 as SVGIG (reference sequence). The CDR3 is made up of 13 amino acids. The CDR3 DNA reads TGTGCCGGGGGGTATGCGTCTAACTATGGCTACACCTTC. Amino acids: CAGGYASNYGYTF.

The chain carries TRBV7-9 and TRBJ2-7; TRBD2 might be the D (6 bases). V was trimmed by 5 bases and J by 4 bases, leaving 15 bases between them. Germline V gene sequence: CDR1 SEHNR, CDR2 FQNEAQ (reference sequence). This CDR3 region has 14 residues. CDR3 bases: TGTGCCAGCAGCGCCCCGACTAGAGGGTACGAGCAGTACTTC. It is translated as CASSAPTRGYEQYF.

The rearrangement uses TRBV27 and TRBJ2-7; 7 nucleotides line up with TRBD1. CDR1 MNHEY and CDR2 SMNVEV come from the germline V gene (reference sequence). J lost 3 bases, V lost 8 bases, and 16 bases had no gene match. The CDR3 length is 16 residues. The CDR3 region is CASGTHRDSSYYEQYF. In DNA, the CDR3 is TGTGCCAGCGGCACGCACCGGGACAGCAGTTACTACGAGCAGTACTTC.

V gene TRBV5-1 combines with J gene TRBJ2-5; D is uncertain. V gave up 5 bases and J gave up 4 bases, with 12 bases separating them. The CDR3 contains 13 residues. Germline assignment: CDR1 SGHRS and CDR2 YFSETQ. CDR3 DNA sequence: TGCGCCAGCAGTGCCGGTTCGGGAGAGACCCAGTACTTC. Protein product: CASSAGSGETQYF.

The V gene is TRBV7-9, the J gene TRBJ2-7; a possible D gene is TRBD1 (5 bases). This CDR3 has 15 amino acids. Germline lookup yields CDR1 SEHNR and CDR2 FQNEAQ (reference sequence). The V and J ends lost 1 base and 3 bases respectively, with 13 bases between them. The CDR3 nucleotides read TGTGCCAGCAGCTTAGGGGGCGGAAATATCTACGAGCAGTACTTC. This gives the protein CASSLGGGNIYEQYF.

The V gene is TRBV3-1 (or the pseudogene TRBV3-2), the J gene TRBJ2-1, with 8 bases fitting TRBD2. V gave up 0 bases and J gave up 14 bases; unmatched junction bases: 9. The CDR3 is 14 residues long. CDR1 is LGHDT and CDR2 is YNNKEL in the germline V gene (reference sequence). The CDR3 protein is CASSQDSNGGAEFF. The CDR3 nucleotides read TGTGCCAGCAGCCAAGATTCTAACGGGGGGGCCGAGTTCTTC.

The rearrangement links TRBV9 to TRBJ2-5, with D maybe TRBD2 (6 bases). The CDR3 spans 11 residues. Trimming stripped 7 bases from V and 5 bases from J, with 9 bases between. CDR1 SGDLS and CDR2 YYNGEE come from the germline V gene. The CDR3 DNA reads TGTGCCAGCGGGACTGGCGAGACCCAGTACTTC. Encoded protein: CASGTGETQYF.

This clone was picked up a small number of times. The chain employs TRBV19 and TRBJ1-1, with 7 bases matching TRBD1. Per germline, CDR1 LNHDA and CDR2 SQIVND (reference sequence). The CDR3 runs 16 residues. Trimming at V came to 7 bases and at J to 1 base, leaving 12 bases not matched to a gene. This chain's CDR3 is CASTPDRSPSNTEAFF. CDR3 sequence (DNA): TGTGCCAGTACCCCGGACAGGAGTCCCTCGAACACTGAAGCTTTCTTT.